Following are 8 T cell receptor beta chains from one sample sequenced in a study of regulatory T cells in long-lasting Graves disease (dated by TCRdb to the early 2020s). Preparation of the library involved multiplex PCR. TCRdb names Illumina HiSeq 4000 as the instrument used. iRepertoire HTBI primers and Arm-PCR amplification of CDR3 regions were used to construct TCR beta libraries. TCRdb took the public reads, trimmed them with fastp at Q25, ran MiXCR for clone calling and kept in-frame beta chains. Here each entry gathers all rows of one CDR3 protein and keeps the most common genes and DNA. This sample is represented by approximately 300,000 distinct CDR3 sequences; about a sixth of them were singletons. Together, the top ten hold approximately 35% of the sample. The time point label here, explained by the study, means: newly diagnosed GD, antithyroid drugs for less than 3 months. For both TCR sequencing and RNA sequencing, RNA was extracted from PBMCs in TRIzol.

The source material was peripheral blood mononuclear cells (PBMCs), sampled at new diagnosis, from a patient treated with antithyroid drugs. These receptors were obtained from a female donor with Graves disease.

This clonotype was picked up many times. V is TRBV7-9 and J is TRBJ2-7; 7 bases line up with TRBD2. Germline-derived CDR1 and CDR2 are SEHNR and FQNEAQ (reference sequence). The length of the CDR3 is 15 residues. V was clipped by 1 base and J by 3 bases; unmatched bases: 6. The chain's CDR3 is CASSLGAGTSYEQYF. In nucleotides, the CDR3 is TGTGCCAGCAGCTTAGGAGCGGGAACCAGCTACGAGCAGTACTTC.

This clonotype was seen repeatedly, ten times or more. The CDR3, as DNA: TGTGCCACCAGTGAATCGGGCAACTCTGGAAACACCATATATTTT. Translating gives CATSESGNSGNTIYF. The gene calls are TRBV24-1 and TRBJ1-3; no clear D gene. CDR3 size: 15 residues. The germline V gene encodes CDR1 KGHDR and CDR2 SFDVKD. Trimming stripped 4 bases from V and 0 bases from J, with 9 bases between.

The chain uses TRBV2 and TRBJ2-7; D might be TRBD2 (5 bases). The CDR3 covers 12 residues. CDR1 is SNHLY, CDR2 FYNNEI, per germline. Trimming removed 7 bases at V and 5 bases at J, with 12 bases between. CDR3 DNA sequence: TGTGCCAGCATGGGTGGAGGCAACGAGCAGTACTTC. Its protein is CASMGGGNEQYF.

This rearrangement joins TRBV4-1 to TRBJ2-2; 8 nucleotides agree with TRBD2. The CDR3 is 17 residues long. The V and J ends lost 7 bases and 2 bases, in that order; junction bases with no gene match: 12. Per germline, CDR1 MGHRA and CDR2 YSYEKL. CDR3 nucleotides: TGCGCCAGCACCCCGGGAGGGTCACAAGGAAACACCGGGGAGCTGTTTTTT. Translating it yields CASTPGGSQGNTGELFF.

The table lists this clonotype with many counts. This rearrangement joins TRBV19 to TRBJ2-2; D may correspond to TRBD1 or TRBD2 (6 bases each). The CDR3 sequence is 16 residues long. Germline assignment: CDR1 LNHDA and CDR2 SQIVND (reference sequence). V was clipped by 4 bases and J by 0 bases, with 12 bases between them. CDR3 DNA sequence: TGTGCCAGTAGTACAGGGGAGGAAGCGAACACCGGGGAGCTGTTTTTT. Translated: CASSTGEEANTGELFF.

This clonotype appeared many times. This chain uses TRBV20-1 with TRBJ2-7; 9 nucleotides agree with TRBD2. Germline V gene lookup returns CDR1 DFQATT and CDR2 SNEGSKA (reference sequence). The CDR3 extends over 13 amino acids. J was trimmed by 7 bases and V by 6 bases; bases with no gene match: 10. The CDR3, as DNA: TGCAGTGCCATCCTAGCGGGATGGGGAGAGCAGTACTTC. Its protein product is CSAILAGWGEQYF.

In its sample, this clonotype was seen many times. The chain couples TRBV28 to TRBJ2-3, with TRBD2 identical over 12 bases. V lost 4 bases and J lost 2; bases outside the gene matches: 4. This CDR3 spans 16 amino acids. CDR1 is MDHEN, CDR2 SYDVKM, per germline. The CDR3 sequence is CASSWTSGTFTDTQYF. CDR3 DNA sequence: TGTGCCAGCAGTTGGACTAGCGGGACGTTCACAGATACGCAGTATTTT.

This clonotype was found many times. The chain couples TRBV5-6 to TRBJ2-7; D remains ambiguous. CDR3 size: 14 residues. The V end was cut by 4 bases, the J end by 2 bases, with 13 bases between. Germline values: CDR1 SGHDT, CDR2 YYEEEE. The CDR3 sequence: CASSPLRTPYEQYF. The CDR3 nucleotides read TGTGCCAGCAGCCCGCTCCGGACCCCCTACGAGCAGTACTTC.